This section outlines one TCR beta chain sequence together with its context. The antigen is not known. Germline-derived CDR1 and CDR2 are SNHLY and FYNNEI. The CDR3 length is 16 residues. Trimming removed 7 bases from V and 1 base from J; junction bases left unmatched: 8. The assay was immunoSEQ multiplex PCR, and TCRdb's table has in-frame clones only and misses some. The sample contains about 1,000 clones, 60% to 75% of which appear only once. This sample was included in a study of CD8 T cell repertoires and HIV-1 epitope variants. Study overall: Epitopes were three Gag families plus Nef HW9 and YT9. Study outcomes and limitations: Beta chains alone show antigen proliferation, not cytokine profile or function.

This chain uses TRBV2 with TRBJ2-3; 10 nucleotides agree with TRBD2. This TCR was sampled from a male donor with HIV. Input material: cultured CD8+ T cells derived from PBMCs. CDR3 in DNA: TGTGCCAGCATTGGGCTAGCGGGGGTAGGCACAGATACGCAGTATTTT. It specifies CASIGLAGVGTDTQYF.